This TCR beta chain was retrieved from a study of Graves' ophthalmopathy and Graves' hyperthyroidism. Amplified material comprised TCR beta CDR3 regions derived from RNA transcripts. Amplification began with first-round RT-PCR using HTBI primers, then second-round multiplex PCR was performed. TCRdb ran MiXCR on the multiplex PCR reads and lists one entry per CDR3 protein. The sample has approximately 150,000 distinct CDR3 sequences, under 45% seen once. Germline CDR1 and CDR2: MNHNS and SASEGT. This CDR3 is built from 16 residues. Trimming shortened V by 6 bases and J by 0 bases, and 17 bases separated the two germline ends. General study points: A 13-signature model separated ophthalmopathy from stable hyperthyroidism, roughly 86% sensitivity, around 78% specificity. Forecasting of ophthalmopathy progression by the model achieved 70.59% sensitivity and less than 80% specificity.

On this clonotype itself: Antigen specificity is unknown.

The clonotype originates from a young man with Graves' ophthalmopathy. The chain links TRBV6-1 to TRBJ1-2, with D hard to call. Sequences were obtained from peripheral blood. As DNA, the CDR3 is TGTGCCAGCAGACGCCTCGTGGGTATATCTAACTATGGCTACACCTTC. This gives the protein CASRRLVGISNYGYTF.